The sequence of this T cell receptor beta chain was determined in a study of tumor and adjacent non-tumor tissue in lung cancer. Study-level background: Patients comprised 12 adenocarcinoma, a couple of squamous cell carcinoma and 1 small cell lung cancer. Study results and limitations: Significantly higher TCR diversity was found in tumor than normal lung.

Details on this clonotype: Its antigen is not identified.

Three rounds of nested PCR, following a modified ARM-PCR protocol, produced the TCRbeta library. Via MiXCR, TCRdb re-called the multiplex PCR reads, giving one row per CDR3 protein. The sample has 60,000 to 85,000 distinct CDR3 sequences, roughly three quarters seen once. Germline lookup yields CDR1 SQVTM and CDR2 ANQGSEA. The CDR3 consists of 13 residues. This sample's RNA came from whole unsorted tissue. More than 3 cm separated this lung sample from the edge of the tumor. Chemotherapy-naive patients with new lung cancer underwent thoracic surgery in China, August–November 2014. The V gene is TRBV29-1, the J gene TRBJ2-7; 8 bases line up with TRBD1. Sequencing was carried out using distant non-tumor lung tissue. This clonotype originated in a man aged 55 to 70 with non-small cell lung cancer. This chain's CDR3 is CYVEGTGTYEQYF. CDR3 sequence (DNA): TGCTACGTTGAGGGGACAGGAACCTACGAGCAGTACTTC.